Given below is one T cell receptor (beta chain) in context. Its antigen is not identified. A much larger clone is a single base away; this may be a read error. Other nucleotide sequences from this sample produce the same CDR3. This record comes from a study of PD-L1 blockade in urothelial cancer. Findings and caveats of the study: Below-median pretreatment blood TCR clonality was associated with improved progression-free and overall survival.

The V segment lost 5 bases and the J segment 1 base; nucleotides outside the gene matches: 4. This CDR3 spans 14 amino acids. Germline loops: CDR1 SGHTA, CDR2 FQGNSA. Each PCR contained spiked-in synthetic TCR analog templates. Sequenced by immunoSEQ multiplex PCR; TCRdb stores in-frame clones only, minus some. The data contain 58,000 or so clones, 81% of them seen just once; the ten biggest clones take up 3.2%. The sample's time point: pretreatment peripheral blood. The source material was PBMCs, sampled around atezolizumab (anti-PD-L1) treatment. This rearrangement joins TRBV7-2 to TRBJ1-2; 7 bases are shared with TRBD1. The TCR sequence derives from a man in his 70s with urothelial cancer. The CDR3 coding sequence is TGTGCCAGCAGCCCCGGGACAGTTAACTATGGCTACACCTTC. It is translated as CASSPGTVNYGYTF.